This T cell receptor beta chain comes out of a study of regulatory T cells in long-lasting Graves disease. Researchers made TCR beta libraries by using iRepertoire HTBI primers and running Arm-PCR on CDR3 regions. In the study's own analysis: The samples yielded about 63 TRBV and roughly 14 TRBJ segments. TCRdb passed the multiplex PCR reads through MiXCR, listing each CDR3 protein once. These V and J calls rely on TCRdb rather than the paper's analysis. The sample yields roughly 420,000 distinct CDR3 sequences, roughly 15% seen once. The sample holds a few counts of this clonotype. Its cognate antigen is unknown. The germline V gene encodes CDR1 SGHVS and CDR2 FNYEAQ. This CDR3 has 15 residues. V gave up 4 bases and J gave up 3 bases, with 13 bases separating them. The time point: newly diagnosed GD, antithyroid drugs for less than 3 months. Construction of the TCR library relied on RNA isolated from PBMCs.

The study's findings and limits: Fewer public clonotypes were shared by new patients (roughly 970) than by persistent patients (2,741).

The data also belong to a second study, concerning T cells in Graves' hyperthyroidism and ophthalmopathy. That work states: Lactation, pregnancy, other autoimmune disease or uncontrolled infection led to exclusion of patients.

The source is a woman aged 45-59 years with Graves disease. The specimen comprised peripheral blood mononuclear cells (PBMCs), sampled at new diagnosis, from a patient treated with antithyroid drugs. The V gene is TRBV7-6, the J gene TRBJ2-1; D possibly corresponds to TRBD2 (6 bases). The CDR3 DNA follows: TGTGCCAGCAGCTGGACGGGACTGGACTACAATGAGCAGTTCTTC. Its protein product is CASSWTGLDYNEQFF.